This T cell receptor beta chain is drawn from a study of STAT5B mutations in CD4+ large granular lymphocyte leukemia. Study outcomes and limitations: Without putative leukemic clones, patient CD4-sorted repertoires remained more clonal than healthy CD4+ repertoires.

The CDR3 runs to 14 residues. Germline assignment: CDR1 MNHEY and CDR2 SVGAGI. The V end was cut by 4 bases, the J end by 1 base, with 10 bases between. In regard to this clone: What it binds is unknown.

Authors' data handling: Lowest detectable productive clonotype frequency was 2.59 x 10-5. Some clones are missing from TCRdb's copy, which holds only in-frame ones; the method was immunoSEQ multiplex PCR. D and trimming were read from the DNA, whereas the V and J calls and clone size are those reported in that table. This table has 40,000 to 45,000 clones, roughly 83% appearing once. The source material was CD4+ T cells from blood buffy coats. This TCR came from a human donor in good health. The genes are TRBV6-5 and TRBJ1-2; D may be TRBD1 (6 bases). CDR3 coding DNA: TGTGCCAGCAGTTCAGGACAGAATAACTATGGCTACACCTTC. Its protein product is CASSSGQNNYGYTF.